These T cell receptor beta chains were read from a single sample in a study of T-cell reconstitution after alpha-beta-depleted transplantation in children. MiXCR was run by TCRdb on the PCR reads, yielding one entry per CDR3 protein. The sample lists around 960,000 distinct CDR3 sequences, about 29% occurring once. The sample in question was PBMCs, mostly from graft donor cells, obtained 360 days after TCRalphabeta/CD19-depleted stem cell transplant. These receptors all stem from a boy in the first two years of life who had a stem cell transplant for SCID, so the T cells may come from the graft donor. Both conserved end residues are part of each CDR3. The D gene is left open where the match is weak.

-	TRBV6-2/TRBV6-3	TRBJ2-7	15	CASSYLGAGGYEQYF
-	TRBV15	TRBJ2-5	15	CATSIHPGVAETQYF
-	TRBV4-3	TRBJ2-5	13	CASSQAEGGTQYF
TRBD2	TRBV20-1	TRBJ2-7	14	CSAGWSGELNEQYF
-	TRBV29-1	TRBJ2-1	14	CSVERGGSYNEQFF
-	TRBV29-1	TRBJ2-1	14	CSVDVLSSYNEQFF
-	TRBV5-1	TRBJ2-2	14	CASSLRSETGELFF
-	TRBV5-1	TRBJ2-6	14	CASSPIPGANVLTF
TRBD1	TRBV20-1	TRBJ1-1	14	CSAPRAGGETEAFF
-	TRBV4-1	TRBJ2-7	15	CASSPRQGGPYEQYF
TRBD2	TRBV12-3/TRBV12-4	TRBJ2-5	14	CASSLRGGAKTQYF
TRBD1	TRBV5-1	TRBJ2-3	15	CASSQEGQGADTQYF
-	TRBV6-1	TRBJ1-5	14	CASSGSGGNQPQHF
-	TRBV5-1	TRBJ2-7	15	CASSFGNRSSYEQYF
-	TRBV5-1	TRBJ1-1	14	CASSPRGTSDEAFF
-	TRBV4-1	TRBJ2-7	13	CASSQVTSYEQYF
TRBD2	TRBV7-9	TRBJ2-3	14	CASSSFKSGTQQYF
TRBD1	TRBV12-3/TRBV12-4	TRBJ2-1	16	CASSLGTGAIRAEQFF
TRBD2	TRBV11-2	TRBJ2-3	19	CASSLTSGGTLASTDTQYF
-	TRBV12-3/TRBV12-4	TRBJ2-3	14	CASIKRLSTDTQYF
TRBD2	TRBV20-1	TRBJ2-1	14	CSARDYLKTNEQFF
TRBD2	TRBV4-2	TRBJ2-1	17	CASSPLAGGSAYNEQFF
TRBD1	TRBV5-1	TRBJ2-1	16	CASSPQPGQAPGEQFF
-	TRBV10-3	TRBJ2-7	13	CAIREPAIYEQYF
TRBD1	TRBV2	TRBJ2-5	14	CASRPGTAQETQYF
-	TRBV30	TRBJ1-5	12	CAWGRYNQPQHF
-	TRBV10-3	TRBJ1-1	16	CAISESDGRVGTEAFF
-	TRBV12-3/TRBV12-4	TRBJ2-2	13	CASSPRGYGELFF
TRBD1	TRBV12-3/TRBV12-4	TRBJ2-1	14	CASSGQGANNEQFF
TRBD1	TRBV12-3/TRBV12-4	TRBJ2-7	16	CASTTRRQGASYEQYF
-	TRBV12-3/TRBV12-4	TRBJ1-2	16	CASSQKAGRANYGYTF
-	TRBV29-1	TRBJ2-3	17	CSVAGLGGGPITDTQYF
-	TRBV29-1	TRBJ2-1	14	CSVEGLNFNNEQFF
-	TRBV20-1	TRBJ2-7	13	CSARGQVINEQYF
-	TRBV6-1	TRBJ1-2	13	CASSPLVPSGYTF
-	TRBV20-1	TRBJ2-7	13	CSAPDSRGYEQYF
TRBD1	TRBV6-5	TRBJ2-7	17	CASSYLSPGQNSYEQYF
TRBD2	TRBV20-1	TRBJ2-3	15	CSVQKRGGYTDTQYF
TRBD1	TRBV20-1	TRBJ2-7	12	CSATDRGARQYF
-	TRBV12-3/TRBV12-4	TRBJ2-5	14	CASSPGGQQETQYF
-	TRBV7-6	TRBJ2-1	19	CASSLAPKGPLNSYNEQFF
TRBD1	TRBV5-1	TRBJ2-5	15	CASSRTGVPQETQYF
-	TRBV9	TRBJ1-2	15	CASSVGGRTNYGYTF
TRBD2	TRBV5-1	TRBJ2-7	15	CASSFTSGDPYEQYF
-	TRBV10-2	TRBJ2-7	14	CASSVGGDYYEQYF
-	TRBV7-9	TRBJ2-4	11	CASSSADIQYF
-	TRBV5-1	TRBJ2-7	19	CASSLRTGSDVTRGYEQYF
-	TRBV12-3/TRBV12-4	TRBJ2-3	15	CASMLGLAPTDTQYF
-	TRBV12-3/TRBV12-4	TRBJ2-1	14	CASSLRDSANEQFF
-	TRBV20-1	TRBJ1-1	13	CSATAVRDTEAFF
-	TRBV29-1	TRBJ1-3	13	CSVDRLSGNTIYF
TRBD2	TRBV6-2/TRBV6-3	TRBJ2-1	18	CASSYSLAGGRKYNEQFF
TRBD2	TRBV7-2	TRBJ2-1	14	CASRSGGVGNEQFF
TRBD2	TRBV10-3	TRBJ2-1	15	CAISSGLADYNEQFF
TRBD1	TRBV12-3/TRBV12-4	TRBJ1-3	14	CASSSQTGGNTIYF
-	TRBV20-1	TRBJ1-1	13	CSARRRGNTEAFF
-	TRBV29-1	TRBJ2-7	13	CSVGPGNSYEQYF
-	TRBV28	TRBJ2-3	15	CASSLGGQLTDTQYF
-	TRBV6-1	TRBJ2-2	17	CASRPTTGTQGTGELFF